Shown below are 14 T cell receptor beta chains from a single sample sequenced in a study of T cells in localized non-small cell lung cancer. Generated by immunoSEQ multiplex PCR, the TCRdb table keeps only in-frame clones and is missing some. Of 45,000 to 65,000 clones in the sample, around 81% were seen once. Sequenced material: PBMCs, taken before any cancer treatment. These receptor sequences come from a woman aged 40-75 years with stage II lung adenocarcinoma.

The chain has TRBV7-9 and TRBJ2-7, with D perhaps matching TRBD1 or TRBD2 (5 bases each). V was cut by 7 bases and J by 6 bases, with 19 bases left in between. This CDR3 is built from 14 residues. Germline V lookup: CDR1 SEHNR, CDR2 FQNEAQ (reference sequence). CDR3 protein: CASTPGQGNREQYF. CDR3 DNA: TGTGCCAGCACCCCGGGGCAGGGTAATCGCGAGCAGTACTTC.

The genes are TRBV2 and TRBJ1-1, with D unresolved. Germline V gives CDR1 SNHLY, CDR2 FYNNEI. The germline V and J ends were trimmed by 6 bases and 1 base, with 9 bases remaining between them. The CDR3 runs to 13 residues. DNA of the CDR3: TGTGCCAGCAGGCAAGAGGGGAACACTGAAGCTTTCTTT. Its translation: CASRQEGNTEAFF.

This clone appeared once. The chain links TRBV6-5 to TRBJ1-4; D not certain. The CDR3 is 13 amino acids. Per germline, CDR1 MNHEY and CDR2 SVGAGI. V lost 8 bases and J 6 bases, leaving 13 bases between the germline ends. The DNA of the CDR3 is TGTGCCAGCGGTGAAACCCCAGATGAAAAACTGTTTTTT. It specifies CASGETPDEKLFF.

A few counts support this clone. The V gene is TRBV7-2, the J gene TRBJ1-2; D not resolved. Germline V gives CDR1 SGHTA, CDR2 FQGNSA. Trimming shortened V by 7 bases and J by 6 bases, and 27 bases separated the two germline ends. This CDR3 is 17 amino acids long. The CDR3: CASTLAVGLALGHGYTF. In nucleotides, the CDR3 is TGTGCCAGCACTCTGGCCGTGGGCCTGGCCTTAGGGCATGGCTACACCTTC.

This clone occurred a few times. The V gene is TRBV14, the J gene TRBJ1-1, with D unresolved. V was trimmed by 1 base and J by 11 bases, leaving 14 bases between them. The CDR3 is 13 amino acids. Germline CDR1 reads SGHDN; CDR2 reads FVKESK. The CDR3 here is CASSQAAYLGAFF. In DNA form, the CDR3 reads TGTGCCAGCAGCCAAGCGGCCTATCTGGGGGCTTTCTTT.

V is TRBV7-6 and J is TRBJ1-4, with a possible D match to TRBD1 (6 bases). Per the germline V gene, CDR1 is SGHVS and CDR2 is FNYEAQ. V was shortened by 5 bases and J by 7 bases, with 11 bases between the two germline ends. CDR3 size: 13 residues. CDR3 residues: CASSKTGGEKLFF. CDR3 bases: TGTGCCAGCAGCAAGACAGGCGGTGAAAAACTGTTTTTT.

This chain connects TRBV7-2 to TRBJ2-7; 9 nucleotides agree with TRBD2. The CDR3 loop spans 15 amino acids. Unmatched junction bases numbered 10, after V lost 6 bases and J lost 4 bases. Germline V gene sequence: CDR1 SGHTA, CDR2 FQGNSA. As DNA, the CDR3 is TGTGCCAGCAGAGCTGTAAGCGGGGGGTTATACGAGCAGTACTTC. It yields the protein CASRAVSGGLYEQYF.

This clone was observed once. This chain links TRBV29-1 with TRBJ1-2; weak D call: TRBD1 (5 bases). Trimming took off 4 bases at V and 4 bases at J, with 10 bases between the two ends. CDR1 is SQVTM and CDR2 is ANQGSEA in the germline V gene. The CDR3 covers 12 residues. CDR3 loop: CSVASGSYGYTF. CDR3 nucleotides: TGCAGCGTTGCATCAGGGAGCTATGGCTACACCTTC.

In its sample, this clone was seen once. V usage is TRBV11-1 and J usage is TRBJ2-7; weak D call: TRBD1 (6 bases). The germline V and J ends were trimmed by 5 bases and 3 bases, with 11 bases remaining between them. The CDR3 has 13 residues. Germline CDR1 SGHAT, CDR2 FQDESV (reference sequence). The CDR3 loop reads CASSPDSLYEQYF. In DNA form, the CDR3 reads TGTGCCAGCAGCCCGGACAGCCTCTACGAGCAGTACTTC.

The table lists this clone with a few counts. This sequence joins TRBV9 and TRBJ2-2; TRBD2 matches at 13 bases. Per the germline V gene, CDR1 is SGDLS and CDR2 is YYNGEE. The CDR3 runs to 18 residues. The V and J ends lost 0 bases and 6 bases, in that order; junction bases with no gene match: 8. The CDR3 loop reads CASSVEGWGLAGSGELFF. The CDR3 DNA reads as TGTGCCAGCAGCGTAGAAGGGTGGGGACTAGCGGGATCCGGGGAGCTGTTTTTT.

The V gene is TRBV7-9, the J gene TRBJ1-3, with 7 bases lining up with TRBD1. The CDR3 covers 14 residues. Trimming cost V 1 base and J 4 bases; bases outside gene matches: 1. Germline V gives CDR1 SEHNR, CDR2 FQNEAQ (reference sequence). The CDR3 region is CASSLGQGGNTIYF. CDR3 coding DNA: TGTGCCAGCAGCTTAGGACAGGGAGGAAACACCATATATTTT.

This clone was picked up a small number of times. This chain links TRBV5-6 with TRBJ2-1, with TRBD1 matching 9 bases. The V and J ends lost 4 bases and 6 bases, in that order; junction bases with no gene match: 14. This CDR3 region has 17 residues. Germline CDR1 and CDR2: SGHDT and YYEEEE. The CDR3 is CASSSFFGTGRVNEQFF. CDR3 DNA sequence: TGTGCCAGCAGCAGTTTCTTCGGGACAGGGAGGGTCAATGAGCAGTTCTTC.

The genes are TRBV19 and TRBJ1-2; D possibly corresponds to TRBD1 (5 bases). The CDR3 is 15 residues long. With 4 bases removed from V and 4 bases from J, the gap between germline ends came to 16 bases. Germline CDR1 reads LNHDA; CDR2 reads SQIVND (reference sequence). DNA of the CDR3: TGTGCCAGTAGTACCCAGTCGGGGGTCGGCTATGGCTACACCTTC. Translated: CASSTQSGVGYGYTF.

The chain links TRBV9 to TRBJ2-3, with 12 bases fitting TRBD2. There are 18 residues in the CDR3. Germline V gene lookup returns CDR1 SGDLS and CDR2 YYNGEE. Trimming removed 2 bases from V and 6 bases from J; junction bases left unmatched: 13. The CDR3, as DNA: TGTGCCAGCAGCGTGACGACTAGCGGGGGTCCTATCCCGGATACGCAGTATTTT. The encoded protein is CASSVTTSGGPIPDTQYF.